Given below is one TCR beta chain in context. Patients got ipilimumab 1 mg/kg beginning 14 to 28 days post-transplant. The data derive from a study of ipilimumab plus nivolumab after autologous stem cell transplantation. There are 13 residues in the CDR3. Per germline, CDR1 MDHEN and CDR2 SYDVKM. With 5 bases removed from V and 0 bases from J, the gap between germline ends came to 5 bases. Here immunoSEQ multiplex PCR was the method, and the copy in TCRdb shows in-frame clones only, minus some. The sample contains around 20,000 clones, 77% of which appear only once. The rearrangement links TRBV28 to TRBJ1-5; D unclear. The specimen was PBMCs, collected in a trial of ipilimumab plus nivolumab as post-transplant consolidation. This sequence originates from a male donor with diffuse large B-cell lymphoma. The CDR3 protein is CASSVPSNQPQHF. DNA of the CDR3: TGTGCCAGCAGTGTGCCTAGCAATCAGCCCCAGCATTTT.